The 5 T cell receptor beta chains below were found in one sample sequenced in a study of cytomegalovirus exposure and HLA in healthy donors. Use of 60 Vbeta and 13 Jbeta primers characterized the PCR. Some clones are missing from TCRdb's copy, which holds only in-frame ones; the method was immunoSEQ multiplex PCR. The top ten clones hold 1.6% of a sample with more than 95,000 clones, roughly three quarters of them seen once. The sequenced material came from PBMCs. Every receptor here comes from a woman aged 18-29 years in good health and CMV-seronegative.

The count of this clone is one. The rearrangement joins TRBV5-6 to TRBJ1-5; tentative D call: TRBD1 (5 bases). V was clipped by 4 bases and J by 3 bases, with 17 bases between them. Germline CDR1 SGHDT, CDR2 YYEEEE. The CDR3 length is 16 residues. The CDR3 loop reads CASSRDLDRDNQPQHF. The CDR3 nucleotides read TGTGCCAGCAGCCGAGATTTAGACAGAGACAATCAGCCCCAGCATTTT.

The sample holds a few counts of this clone. The genes are TRBV6-1 and TRBJ1-2; weak D call: TRBD1 (5 bases). Germline CDR1 MNHNS, CDR2 SASEGT. The CDR3 extends over 14 amino acids. V lost 0 bases and J 10 bases, leaving 15 bases between the germline ends. The CDR3 coding sequence is TGTGCCAGCAGTGAAGCAGGGGCCGGCTACGACTACACCTTC. This translates into CASSEAGAGYDYTF.

The V call is TRBV28, the J call TRBJ1-5; 7 bases are shared with TRBD1. The CDR3 consists of 15 residues. Looked up from germline, CDR1 is MDHEN and CDR2 is SYDVKM. V gave up 2 bases and J gave up 8 bases; unmatched junction bases: 9. The DNA of the CDR3 is TGTGCCAGCAGTTTAAACAGGGGACTCCCAGAGCCCCAGCATTTT. Translated, it gives CASSLNRGLPEPQHF.

V and J are TRBV9 and TRBJ1-1; TRBD1 matches 7 bases. The V and J ends lost 3 bases and 8 bases, in that order; junction bases with no gene match: 7. CDR1 is SGDLS and CDR2 is YYNGEE in the germline V gene. The CDR3 extends over 13 amino acids. The CDR3 DNA is TGTGCCAGCAGCGACCTTCGAGGGGGCGAAGCTTTCTTT. As protein: CASSDLRGGEAFF.

V and J are TRBV7-9 and TRBJ1-1; 10 nucleotides line up with TRBD1. The CDR3 totals 18 residues. The junction had 8 bases not matched to a gene; V was cut back by 1 base and J by 0 bases. The germline gives CDR1 SEHNR, CDR2 FQNEAQ (reference sequence). As DNA, the CDR3 is TGTGCCAGCAGCTTAGGACAGGGGGCACTCAAAATGAACACTGAAGCTTTCTTT. It translates to CASSLGQGALKMNTEAFF.